Below, 4 T cell receptor beta chains from the same sample are listed, as sequenced in a study of T cell repertoires in cytomegalovirus infection. These receptors' targets are unknown. One entry per CDR3 protein results from TCRdb running MiXCR on the reads. The sample includes roughly 730,000 distinct CDR3 sequences, roughly a third seen only once; the top ten take over 15%. The sequencing used cultured PBMCs, collected from culture after CMV antigen stimulation. Receptors originate from a human donor in good health (CMV status not recorded). Some clones in this sample may be carry-over from other donors' samples.

This clonotype was recorded many times. The chain has TRBV7-2 and TRBJ1-6, with D unresolved. The CDR3 spans 18 residues. Per germline, CDR1 SGHTA and CDR2 FQGNSA. The V end was cut by 4 bases, the J end by 7 bases, with 23 bases between. The chain's CDR3 is CASSSSPLGKRLNSPLHF. The CDR3 coding sequence is TGTGCCAGCAGCTCAAGCCCTTTAGGGAAGAGATTAAATTCACCCCTCCACTTT.

This chain links TRBV10-3 with TRBJ1-1, with D hard to call. Germline CDR1 is ENHRY and CDR2 is SYGVKD. Trimming shortened V by 4 bases and J by 7 bases, and 13 bases separated the two germline ends. The CDR3 covers 13 residues. CDR3 nucleotides: TGTGCCATCAGTGTAACCCTCGGGAGTGAAGCTTTCTTT. Its translation: CAISVTLGSEAFF.

J is TRBJ1-4 and V is TRBV4-1; no reliable D call. V lost 1 base and J 0 bases, leaving 6 bases between the germline ends. The CDR3 consists of 15 residues. Germline CDR1 and CDR2: MGHRA and YSYEKL. CDR3 sequence reads: CASSQGATTNEKLFF. CDR3 coding DNA: TGCGCCAGCAGCCAAGGTGCAACAACTAATGAAAAACTGTTTTTT.

V is TRBV20-1 and J is TRBJ1-5; TRBD1 is a possible D gene (5 bases). This CDR3 region has 15 residues. The germline V gene encodes CDR1 DFQATT and CDR2 SNEGSKA (reference sequence). The ends were cut back, 3 bases at V and 0 bases at J, with 12 bases in the middle. DNA of the CDR3: TGCAGTGCTAGTGGGGCAGGAACTAGCAATCAGCCCCAGCATTTT. Amino acid sequence: CSASGAGTSNQPQHF.